Presented here are 23 T cell receptor beta chains from one specimen sequenced in a study of early T cells in non-severe SARS-CoV-2 infection (dated by TCRdb to the early 2020s). The library relied on 5' RACE. Sequencing used a NextSeq 500. TCRdb reran the public reads through fastp at Q25 and MiXCR, keeping productive beta chains. Each entry is one CDR3 protein sequence, shown with its most common DNA and genes. Recorded for this sample are more than 50,000 distinct CDR3 sequences; roughly 5.3% of them occurred a single time. The ten largest clones capture 6.5% to 8.5% of the sample. What was sequenced was whole blood. The receptor set was obtained from an adult who was a healthcare worker with PCR-confirmed SARS-CoV-2 infection or an uninfected control (not recorded which).

This clonotype was detected ten times or more. J is TRBJ1-2 and V is TRBV7-9, with no clear D. CDR3 length: 16 residues. Trimming pared 1 base from V and 2 bases from J, leaving 14 bases between. Germline V gene lookup returns CDR1 SEHNR and CDR2 FQNEAQ (reference sequence). CDR3 protein: CASSLGPTTFNYGYTF. CDR3 sequence (DNA): TGTGCCAGCAGCTTAGGACCCACGACATTCAACTATGGCTACACCTTC.

This clonotype was detected ten times or more. The rearrangement links TRBV5-1 to TRBJ1-2, with D perhaps TRBD1 (5 bases). V gave up 3 bases and J gave up 7 bases, with 16 bases separating them. CDR3 length equals 14 residues. Germline loops: CDR1 SGHRS, CDR2 YFSETQ. CDR3 nucleotides: TGCGCCAGCAGCTCGGACTCTTATGGGGGTGGCTACACCTTC. This encodes CASSSDSYGGGYTF.

This clonotype was seen many times. V gene TRBV2 combines with J gene TRBJ2-1; 14 bases fit TRBD2. The CDR3 is 21 amino acids. V lost 8 bases, J lost 10 bases, and 28 bases stayed unmatched. Germline CDR1 and CDR2: SNHLY and FYNNEI. In DNA form, the CDR3 reads TGTGCCAGCTATGGGACAGGGTACTCACTACGGGGACTAGCGGGAGTTCTAGAGCAGTTCTTC. It specifies CASYGTGYSLRGLAGVLEQFF.

The chain is built from TRBV6-2 or TRBV6-3 and TRBJ2-1; TRBD2 might be the D (5 bases). V was pared by 5 bases and J by 8 bases, with 22 bases between. The V gene's germline CDR1 is MNHEY and CDR2 SVGEGT. The length of the CDR3 is 16 residues. For the CDR3, the DNA is TGTGCCAGCAGTAGTGATGGGAATAAGCGGATGTATGAGCAGTTCTTC. Amino acids: CASSSDGNKRMYEQFF.

This clonotype was detected ten times or more. The chain combines TRBV19 with TRBJ2-5; 11 positions agree with TRBD2. The CDR3 length is 19 residues. From germline, CDR1 is LNHDA and CDR2 SQIVND (reference sequence). V was clipped by 10 bases and J by 0 bases; unmatched bases: 19. The DNA of the CDR3 is TGTGCCACCGGGGCTAGACCACTAGCGGGGGCTCGGTACCAAGAGACCCAGTACTTC. Translating it yields CATGARPLAGARYQETQYF.

This clonotype was seen ten or more times. This chain links TRBV12-3 or TRBV12-4 with TRBJ2-5; TRBD1 matches 11 bases. The CDR3 has 15 residues. Trimming cost V 8 bases and J 5 bases; bases outside gene matches: 10. DNA of the CDR3: TGTGCCAGCGGCAACGGACAGGGGGCTTGGGAGACCCAGTACTTC. It encodes CASGNGQGAWETQYF.

V is TRBV12-3 or TRBV12-4 and J is TRBJ2-4; no firm D call. Trimming took 7 bases from V and 8 from J, leaving 18 bases between them. The CDR3 is 14 amino acids. CDR3 loop: CASTEDPSSHIQYF. The CDR3, as DNA: TGTGCCAGCACCGAGGACCCTTCAAGTCACATTCAGTACTTC.

The V and J genes are TRBV30 and TRBJ1-6, with D maybe TRBD1 (5 bases). CDR1 is GTSNPN, CDR2 SVGIG, per germline (reference sequence). The V end lost 0 bases, the J end lost 10 bases, and 10 bases lay between the germline ends. The CDR3 has 13 residues. CDR3 sequence reads: CAWSVGVGSPLHF. For the CDR3, the DNA is TGTGCCTGGAGTGTAGGGGTAGGCTCACCCCTCCACTTT.

This clonotype showed up many times. The CDR3: CASSLRPGTGTVNEQFF. In DNA form, the CDR3 reads TGTGCCAGCAGTCTTAGGCCAGGGACAGGGACAGTGAATGAGCAGTTCTTC. V usage is TRBV6-5 and J usage is TRBJ2-1, with 9 bases aligning to TRBD1. V shed 5 bases, J shed 7 bases, and the junction held 15 bases outside the gene matches. The CDR3 loop spans 17 amino acids. Germline loops: CDR1 MNHEY, CDR2 SVGAGI.

This clonotype was counted at least ten times. At one end the junction does not follow the germline gene, possibly because of a read error. In DNA form, the CDR3 reads TGTGCTAGCAGCCCCCAATCCCGGGGTGGCCAAGAGACCCAGTACTTC. It translates to CASSPQSRGGQETQYF. The chain links TRBV7-7 to TRBJ2-5, with a tentative D call TRBD2 (5 bases). Germline-derived CDR1 and CDR2 are SSHAT and FNYEAQ (reference sequence). The CDR3 loop spans 16 amino acids.

The chain employs TRBV27 and TRBJ2-7; no firm D call. Germline-derived CDR1 and CDR2 are MNHEY and SMNVEV (reference sequence). This CDR3 comprises 15 residues. Trimming removed 6 bases from V and 2 bases from J, with 17 bases in between. The CDR3 here is CASSPKVGKTYEQYF. The CDR3 DNA sequence: TGTGCCAGCAGCCCGAAAGTGGGGAAGACCTACGAGCAGTACTTC.

This clonotype was seen ten or more times. The chain joins TRBV2 to TRBJ1-4; no reliable D call. Germline CDR1 is SNHLY and CDR2 is FYNNEI. The length of the CDR3 is 13 residues. V lost 6 bases and J 0 bases, leaving 5 bases between the germline ends. CDR3 loop: CASRGATNEKLFF. DNA of the CDR3: TGTGCCAGCAGGGGAGCAACTAATGAAAAACTGTTTTTT.

This clonotype was found many times. The J gene is TRBJ2-4, the V gene TRBV30; 10 positions match TRBD1. Looked up from germline, CDR1 is GTSNPN and CDR2 is SVGIG (reference sequence). Unmatched junction bases numbered 3, after V lost 0 bases and J lost 7 bases. This CDR3 region has 14 residues. The CDR3 region is CAWSVGQGTNIQYF. The CDR3 DNA follows: TGTGCCTGGAGTGTGGGACAGGGGACCAACATTCAGTACTTC.

This clonotype has a count of ten or more. The chain employs TRBV12-3 or TRBV12-4 and TRBJ1-1; 7 bases match TRBD1. V shed 3 bases and J 5 bases; nucleotides not matched to a gene: 6. The CDR3 is 14 residues long. CDR3 residues: CASSLATGRTEAFF. CDR3 nucleotides: TGTGCCAGCAGTTTGGCGACAGGGAGGACTGAAGCTTTCTTT.

The chain employs TRBV14 and TRBJ1-2; D call uncertain. The germline V and J ends were trimmed by 0 bases and 1 base, with 6 bases remaining between them. This CDR3 spans 14 amino acids. Looked up from germline, CDR1 is SGHDN and CDR2 is FVKESK. Written as DNA, the CDR3 is TGTGCCAGCAGCCAAGAGGCACGTAACTATGGCTACACCTTC. Its translation is CASSQEARNYGYTF.

This clonotype was counted at least ten times. The rearrangement joins TRBV6-5 to TRBJ1-1; D perhaps matches TRBD1 (5 bases). Germline CDR1 MNHEY, CDR2 SVGAGI. There are 13 residues in the CDR3. Trimming removed 9 bases at V and 7 bases at J, with 18 bases between. CDR3 sequence (DNA): TGTGCCAGTTGGGGCTCAGGGCGGGGTGAAGCTTTCTTT. Its protein product is CASWGSGRGEAFF.

This clonotype was seen ten or more times. V and J are TRBV5-1 and TRBJ2-5; 8 nucleotides agree with TRBD1. CDR3 length: 14 amino acids. The ends lost 1 base at V and 3 bases at J; junction bases unmatched: 2. The germline gives CDR1 SGHRS, CDR2 YFSETQ. CDR3 sequence: CASSLQGAEETQYF. CDR3 nucleotide sequence: TGCGCCAGCAGCTTGCAGGGGGCCGAAGAGACCCAGTACTTC.

This clonotype was seen many times. This chain joins TRBV5-8 and TRBJ2-7, with 8 bases aligning to TRBD2. The CDR3 is 15 amino acids. Germline trimming cut 4 bases from V and 0 bases from J; bases unmatched to any gene: 6. CDR1 is SGHTS and CDR2 is YDEGEE in the germline V gene. Here the CDR3 reads CASSKSTSASYEQYF. Here the CDR3 DNA reads TGTGCCAGCAGCAAATCGACTAGCGCCTCCTACGAGCAGTACTTC.

The chain carries TRBV19 and TRBJ1-4; D is ambiguous. Trimming left V 4 bases short and J 0 bases short, with 9 bases between. Germline V gives CDR1 LNHDA, CDR2 SQIVND (reference sequence). The CDR3 has 15 residues. The CDR3: CASSKEPSTNEKLFF. The DNA of the CDR3 is TGTGCCAGTAGTAAGGAACCTTCAACTAATGAAAAACTGTTTTTT.

The table lists this clonotype with a few counts. This chain connects TRBV7-8 to TRBJ2-3; D perhaps matches TRBD2 (6 bases). Trimming stripped 5 bases from V and 8 bases from J, with 20 bases between. The germline V gene has CDR1 SGHVS and CDR2 FQNEAQ. This CDR3 contains 15 residues. The CDR3 sequence: CASSPVNQLGGTQYF. The DNA for the CDR3 is TGTGCCAGCAGCCCCGTAAACCAACTGGGAGGTACGCAGTATTTT.

A remark on this clonotype: A clone one base away is much larger, so this may be a read error. The genes are TRBV6-5 and TRBJ2-4, with D perhaps matching TRBD1 (7 bases). The length of the CDR3 is 15 residues. Germline assignment: CDR1 MNHEY and CDR2 SVGAGI. The V and J ends lost 7 bases and 2 bases respectively, with 15 bases between them. The CDR3, as DNA: TGTGCCAGCATGATCAGGGGGGTTACCAAAAACATTCAGTACTTC. Translation gives CASMIRGVTKNIQYF.

There are many counts of this clonotype. The V call is TRBV5-1, the J call TRBJ1-4; 9 bases are a match to TRBD1. Germline V gene lookup returns CDR1 SGHRS and CDR2 YFSETQ. The CDR3 is 13 residues long. The V and J ends lost 8 bases and 8 bases, in that order; junction bases with no gene match: 7. In DNA, the CDR3 is TGCGCCAGTAAACAGGGGGCCTGGGAAAAACTGTTTTTT. Translating it yields CASKQGAWEKLFF.

This clonotype was seen ten or more times. The J gene is TRBJ2-2, the V gene TRBV29-1; TRBD2 matches at 14 bases. This CDR3 spans 16 amino acids. Germline CDR1 is SQVTM and CDR2 is ANQGSEA. With V trimmed by 7 bases and J by 5 bases, 9 bases remained unmatched. The CDR3 DNA follows: TGCAGCGCCCGACTAGCGGGAGGGCCTGGAACCGGGGAGCTGTTTTTT. It codes for CSARLAGGPGTGELFF.